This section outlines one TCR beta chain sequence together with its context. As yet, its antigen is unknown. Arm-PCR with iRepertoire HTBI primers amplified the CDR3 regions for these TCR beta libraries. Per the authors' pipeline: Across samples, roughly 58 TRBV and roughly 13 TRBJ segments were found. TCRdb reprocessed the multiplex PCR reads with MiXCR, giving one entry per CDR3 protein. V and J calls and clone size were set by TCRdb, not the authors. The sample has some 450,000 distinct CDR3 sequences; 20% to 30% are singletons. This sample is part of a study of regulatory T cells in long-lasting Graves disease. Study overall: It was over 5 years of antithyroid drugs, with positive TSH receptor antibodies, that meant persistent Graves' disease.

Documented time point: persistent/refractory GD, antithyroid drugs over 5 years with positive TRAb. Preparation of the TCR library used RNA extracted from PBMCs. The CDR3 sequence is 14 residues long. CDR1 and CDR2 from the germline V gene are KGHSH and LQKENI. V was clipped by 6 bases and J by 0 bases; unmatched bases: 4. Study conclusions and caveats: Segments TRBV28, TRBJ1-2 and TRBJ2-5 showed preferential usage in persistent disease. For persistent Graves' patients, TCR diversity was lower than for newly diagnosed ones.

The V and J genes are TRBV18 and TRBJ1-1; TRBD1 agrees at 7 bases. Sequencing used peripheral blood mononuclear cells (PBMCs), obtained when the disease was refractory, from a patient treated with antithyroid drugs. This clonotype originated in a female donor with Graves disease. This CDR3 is CASSWGTVNTEAFF. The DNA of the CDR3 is TGTGCCAGCTCGTGGGGGACAGTGAACACTGAAGCTTTCTTT.